This T cell receptor (beta chain) was recovered during a study of identical twins. V was clipped by 3 bases and J by 0 bases, with 13 bases between them. CDR3 length: 16 residues. Per germline, CDR1 SEHNR and CDR2 FQNEAQ (reference sequence). Among all donors, each was a healthy Caucasian. TCRdb passed the 5' RACE reads through MiXCR, listing each CDR3 protein once. Among 1.5 million to 2 million distinct CDR3 sequences listed, about 31% were seen once. As regards this clonotype: Its matching antigen is unknown.

Whole-study results and caveats: Out-of-frame TCR alpha sharing observed in monozygotic twins exceeded model estimates.

This sequence originates from a newborn girl in good health. The V and J genes are TRBV7-9 and TRBJ2-3; tentatively, D is TRBD1 or TRBD2 (7 bases each). Sequences were obtained from cord blood. Here the CDR3 reads CASSFRGGQSTDTQYF. The CDR3 DNA is TGTGCCAGCAGCTTTCGCGGGGGACAGAGCACAGATACGCAGTATTTT.